This entry lists 27 T cell receptor beta chains sequenced from one sample in a study of blood T cell repertoires in COVID-19. Using immunoSEQ multiplex PCR, the repertoire was profiled, and TCRdb retains in-frame clones only, with some absent. The repertoire holds roughly 240,000 clones, with 87% as singletons. Material for sequencing was PBMCs or T cells enriched from blood (not recorded which). These receptors were taken from a woman aged 30 to 39 with acute COVID-19.

The chain recombines TRBV7-6 with TRBJ2-1; 7 nucleotides align to TRBD2. The CDR3 length is 13 residues. Germline loops: CDR1 SGHVS, CDR2 FNYEAQ. Losses at the gene ends were 10 bases for V and 0 bases for J; bases not matched to a gene: 3. Here the CDR3 DNA reads TGTGCCACCTGGGACTACTCCTACAATGAGCAGTTCTTC. Amino acid sequence: CATWDYSYNEQFF.

V and J are TRBV6-5 and TRBJ1-1; tentatively, D is TRBD1 (6 bases). The CDR3 is 14 amino acids. Germline CDR1 reads MNHEY; CDR2 reads SVGAGI. V gave up 6 bases and J gave up 1 base, with 12 bases separating them. Here the CDR3 DNA reads TGTGCCAGCAGAATTACAGGGACGAACACTGAAGCTTTCTTT. It encodes CASRITGTNTEAFF.

V usage is TRBV3-1 (or the pseudogene TRBV3-2) and J usage is TRBJ2-1; TRBD2 matches 13 bases. The V gene's germline CDR1 is LGHDT and CDR2 YNNKEL (reference sequence). The CDR3 consists of 16 residues. The J segment lost 10 bases and the V segment lost 2 bases, leaving 8 bases of the junction unmatched. The CDR3 nucleotides read TGTGCCAGCAGCCAATCGGTACTAGCGGGGGGGTACGAGCAGTTCTTC. It is translated as CASSQSVLAGGYEQFF.

The chain combines TRBV19 with TRBJ1-1, with D hard to call. V lost 3 bases, J lost 7 bases, and 12 bases lay in between. CDR1 is LNHDA, CDR2 SQIVND, per germline (reference sequence). This CDR3 spans 13 amino acids. The CDR3 region has the DNA TGTGCCAGTAGTATTGGTTCTTCGGGTGAAGCTTTCTTT. Protein product: CASSIGSSGEAFF.

V and J are TRBV5-1 and TRBJ1-1; D gene unclear. The CDR3 spans 15 residues. V lost 4 bases, J lost 7 bases, and 20 bases lay in between. Germline-derived CDR1 and CDR2 are SGHRS and YFSETQ. CDR3 sequence: CASSPHEGSGLEAFF. Written as DNA, the CDR3 is TGCGCCAGCAGCCCACACGAGGGAAGCGGTCTTGAAGCTTTCTTT.

This chain links TRBV4-3 with TRBJ2-3; 10 bases line up with TRBD2. From germline, CDR1 is LGHNA and CDR2 YSLEER. This CDR3 has 16 residues. Losses at the gene ends were 1 base for V and 7 bases for J; bases not matched to a gene: 8. The CDR3 sequence: CASSQGLAGGHHTQYF. CDR3 DNA sequence: TGCGCCAGCAGCCAAGGATTAGCGGGGGGCCACCATACGCAGTATTTT.

Concerning this clone: Distinct nucleotide sequences in the sample also encode this CDR3. The chain is built from TRBV19 and TRBJ2-7; the match to TRBD1 covers 9 bases. The CDR3 is 14 amino acids. V was clipped by 3 bases and J by 4 bases; unmatched bases: 4. Germline CDR1 LNHDA, CDR2 SQIVND (reference sequence). The CDR3 DNA sequence: TGTGCCAGTAGTATTGGGACAGGGCCGTACGAGCAGTACTTC. Translated: CASSIGTGPYEQYF.

The chain employs TRBV5-8 and TRBJ1-2, with D hard to call. CDR1 is SGHTS, CDR2 YDEGEE, per germline. The ends were cut back, 6 bases at V and 3 bases at J, with 15 bases in the middle. CDR3 size: 14 residues. The CDR3 nucleotides are TGTGCCAGCACTCGGAGGTTGCAGGACTATGGCTACACCTTC. This encodes CASTRRLQDYGYTF.

This clone was observed a single time. The rearrangement uses TRBV9 and TRBJ1-1; 7 nucleotides agree with TRBD1. V was pared by 0 bases and J by 9 bases, with 8 bases of the junction left unmatched. The germline V gene has CDR1 SGDLS and CDR2 YYNGEE. This CDR3 has 14 amino acids. CDR3 coding DNA: TGTGCCAGCAGCGTAGAGGGACAGAAAGTACAAGCTTTCTTT. Translating it yields CASSVEGQKVQAFF.

As concerns this clone: The identical CDR3 is also encoded by other nucleotide sequences in the sample. The chain employs TRBV19 and TRBJ1-1; no firm D call. The CDR3 runs to 13 residues. Trimming removed 3 bases at V and 1 base at J, with 6 bases between. CDR1 and CDR2 (germline): LNHDA, SQIVND (reference sequence). CDR3 amino acids: CASSIRGNTEAFF. The CDR3 region has the DNA TGTGCCAGTAGTATCCGGGGGAACACTGAAGCTTTCTTT. Complete variable domain (other parts from reference TRBV19 and TRBJ1-1): DGGITQSPKYLFRKEGQNVTLSCEQNLNHDAMYWYRQDPGQGLRLIYYSQIVNDFQKGDIAEGYSVSREKKESFPLTVTSAQKNPTAFYLCASSIRGNTEAFFGQGTRLTVV.

The gene calls are TRBV4-1 and TRBJ1-5; D perhaps matches TRBD1 (5 bases). Germline V gives CDR1 MGHRA, CDR2 YSYEKL. The CDR3 consists of 15 residues. The germline V and J ends were trimmed by 1 base and 3 bases, with 10 bases remaining between them. CDR3 region: CASSQVWGDNQPQHF. The CDR3 DNA reads as TGCGCCAGCAGCCAAGTGTGGGGGGACAATCAGCCCCAGCATTTT.

The chain joins TRBV19 to TRBJ1-2; perhaps TRBD1 as D (5 bases). There are 16 residues in the CDR3. Germline assignment: CDR1 LNHDA and CDR2 SQIVND (reference sequence). V lost 5 bases, J lost 8 bases, and 24 bases lay in between. In DNA, the CDR3 is TGTGCCAGTAGTGCCCCCTTCGGCAGGGTGGTCCGAGGCTACACCTTC. This translates into CASSAPFGRVVRGYTF.

This clone occurred once. The rearrangement links TRBV6-5 to TRBJ2-3, with unresolved D. With 0 bases removed from V and 0 bases from J, the gap between germline ends came to 10 bases. This CDR3 region has 16 residues. CDR1 MNHEY and CDR2 SVGAGI come from the germline V gene. CDR3 bases: TGTGCCAGCAGTTACTCGAGAGTACTAAGCACAGATACGCAGTATTTT. Amino acids: CASSYSRVLSTDTQYF.

The chain carries TRBV7-9 and TRBJ2-6; 9 bases are a match to TRBD1. CDR1 SEHNR and CDR2 FQNEAQ come from the germline V gene (reference sequence). The CDR3 totals 19 residues. V lost 11 bases to trimming and J lost 2 bases; unmatched junction nucleotides: 19. Here the CDR3 reads CAGSPTGGTGYAGANVLTF. CDR3 DNA: TGTGCCGGGTCACCAACGGGCGGGACAGGGTACGCTGGGGCCAACGTCCTGACTTTC.

CDR3 residues: CAISQAINQPQHF. CDR3 nucleotides: TGTGCCATCAGCCAGGCTATCAATCAGCCCCAGCATTTT. The gene calls are TRBV10-3 and TRBJ1-5; D not resolved. The CDR3 consists of 13 residues. With 6 bases removed from V and 3 bases from J, the gap between germline ends came to 9 bases. Germline CDR1 is ENHRY and CDR2 is SYGVKD.

The V and J genes are TRBV7-6 and TRBJ2-2; 8 bases line up with TRBD2. The V and J ends lost 1 base and 2 bases, in that order; junction bases with no gene match: 9. This CDR3 has 18 amino acids. The germline V gene has CDR1 SGHVS and CDR2 FNYEAQ. The CDR3 here is CASSLGSVAGGNTGELFF. The CDR3 DNA is TGTGCCAGCAGCTTAGGGAGTGTTGCGGGGGGCAACACCGGGGAGCTGTTTTTT.

The chain joins TRBV4-3 to TRBJ1-4; a weak D match, TRBD1 (6 bases). The CDR3 runs 15 residues. Germline assignment: CDR1 LGHNA and CDR2 YSLEER. V shed 4 bases and J shed 3 bases, with 12 bases lying between them. CDR3 sequence reads: CASSPRQEPNEKLFF. DNA of the CDR3: TGCGCCAGCAGCCCCCGACAGGAACCTAATGAAAAACTGTTTTTT.

This clone was seen only once. The rearrangement uses TRBV7-9 and TRBJ2-3; D call uncertain. The V end lost 1 base, the J end lost 0 bases, and 14 bases lay between the germline ends. The CDR3 is made up of 17 amino acids. Per the germline V gene, CDR1 is SEHNR and CDR2 is FQNEAQ (reference sequence). CDR3 sequence (DNA): TGTGCCAGCAGCTTAGGGGCGTTGGGTCCTAGCACAGATACGCAGTATTTT. It encodes CASSLGALGPSTDTQYF.

CDR3 loop: CASAWGGEDQPQHF. The CDR3 DNA reads TGTGCTAGTGCTTGGGGGGGGGAGGATCAGCCCCAGCATTTT. This chain joins TRBV12-5 and TRBJ1-5; D might be TRBD1 (5 bases). The V end was cut by 7 bases, the J end by 5 bases, with 15 bases between. Per the germline V gene, CDR1 is LGHNT and CDR2 is FRNRAP. The CDR3 extends over 14 amino acids.

The chain has TRBV5-4 and TRBJ2-6, with a tentative D call TRBD2 (6 bases). V gave up 2 bases and J gave up 4 bases, with 10 bases separating them. CDR1 and CDR2 (germline): SGHNT, YYREEE (reference sequence). This CDR3 is 15 amino acids long. Here the CDR3 DNA reads TGTGCCAGCAGCTTTGGCGGGGAAGGGGCCAACGTCCTGACTTTC. It translates to CASSFGGEGANVLTF.

This sequence joins TRBV10-1 and TRBJ2-1; 8 positions agree with TRBD2. The CDR3 extends over 18 amino acids. Germline V gene sequence: CDR1 WNHNN, CDR2 SYGVQD (reference sequence). Trimming removed 0 bases from V and 5 bases from J; junction bases left unmatched: 12. The DNA of the CDR3 is TGCGCCAGCAGTGAGTCAGGGTTGGGCGGGGGGACGGACAATGAGCAGTTCTTC. Its translation: CASSESGLGGGTDNEQFF.

The chain is built from TRBV7-9 and TRBJ1-2, with D tentatively TRBD1 (6 bases). Germline V gene lookup returns CDR1 SEHNR and CDR2 FQNEAQ (reference sequence). This CDR3 has 14 residues. The V and J ends lost 4 bases and 3 bases respectively, with 12 bases between them. The CDR3 sequence is CASSYRGQYYGYTF. The CDR3 DNA is TGTGCCAGCAGCTACCGAGGACAGTACTATGGCTACACCTTC.

The chain joins TRBV2 to TRBJ1-1, with 8 bases identical to TRBD1. CDR1 and CDR2 from the germline V gene are SNHLY and FYNNEI. This CDR3 region has 14 residues. The V segment lost 4 bases and the J segment 0 bases; nucleotides outside the gene matches: 1. The DNA of the CDR3 is TGTGCCAGCAGTGCCAGGGGGCTGAACACTGAAGCTTTCTTT. Translation: CASSARGLNTEAFF.

This chain uses TRBV4-3 with TRBJ1-2; 8 positions agree with TRBD1. The V segment lost 6 bases and the J segment 3 bases; nucleotides outside the gene matches: 3. The CDR3 has 13 amino acids. Germline V gives CDR1 LGHNA, CDR2 YSLEER. The CDR3 region is CASRETGDYGYTF. The CDR3 DNA is TGCGCCAGCAGGGAGACAGGGGACTATGGCTACACCTTC.

This sequence joins TRBV5-6 and TRBJ2-7, with TRBD1 identical over 9 bases. The V segment lost 4 bases and the J segment 3 bases; nucleotides outside the gene matches: 5. The CDR3 is 14 amino acids. Germline lookup yields CDR1 SGHDT and CDR2 YYEEEE. In nucleotides, the CDR3 is TGTGCCAGCAGCATTCCGGGACAGGGCTACGAGCAGTACTTC. This gives the protein CASSIPGQGYEQYF.

This clone has a handful of counts. This chain uses TRBV7-9 with TRBJ1-1; D is unclear. The CDR3 covers 14 residues. CDR1 and CDR2 (germline): SEHNR, FQNEAQ (reference sequence). The V gene lost 3 bases and the J gene lost 3 bases, with 11 bases spanning the gap. The DNA for the CDR3 is TGTGCCAGCAGCTTGACCAGAGGGCACACTGAAGCTTTCTTT. Translating gives CASSLTRGHTEAFF.

This clone was counted a single time. The chain has TRBV27 and TRBJ1-2; a weak D match, TRBD1 (5 bases). V shed 2 bases and J shed 3 bases, with 10 bases lying between them. The germline CDR1 and CDR2 sequences are MNHEY and SMNVEV (reference sequence). This CDR3 is built from 14 residues. CDR3 region: CASSLDSTYYGYTF. The CDR3 bases are TGTGCCAGCAGTTTAGACAGCACGTACTATGGCTACACCTTC.